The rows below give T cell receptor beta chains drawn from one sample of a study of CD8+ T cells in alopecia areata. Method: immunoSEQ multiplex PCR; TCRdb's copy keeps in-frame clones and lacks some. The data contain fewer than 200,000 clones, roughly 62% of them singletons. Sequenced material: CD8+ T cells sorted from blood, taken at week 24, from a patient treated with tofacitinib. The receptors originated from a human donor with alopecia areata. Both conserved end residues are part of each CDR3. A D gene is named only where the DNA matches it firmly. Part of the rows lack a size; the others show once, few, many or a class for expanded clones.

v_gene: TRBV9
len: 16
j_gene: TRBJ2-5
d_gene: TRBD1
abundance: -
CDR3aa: CASSIRQGNLQETQYF
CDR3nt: TGTGCCAGCAGCATCCGACAGGGAAACCTTCAAGAGACCCAGTACTTC

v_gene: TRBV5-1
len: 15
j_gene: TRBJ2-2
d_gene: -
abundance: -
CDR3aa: CASSLTGRGTGELFF
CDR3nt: TGCGCCAGCAGCCTGACAGGAAGGGGGACCGGGGAGCTGTTTTTT

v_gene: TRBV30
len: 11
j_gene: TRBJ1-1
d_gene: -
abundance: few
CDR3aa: CAWDDRREAFF
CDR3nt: TGTGCCTGGGATGACAGGCGTGAAGCTTTCTTT

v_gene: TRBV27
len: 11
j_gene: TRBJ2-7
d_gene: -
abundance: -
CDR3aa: CASSLGSEQYF
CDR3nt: TGTGCCAGCAGTTTAGGGTCCGAGCAGTACTTC

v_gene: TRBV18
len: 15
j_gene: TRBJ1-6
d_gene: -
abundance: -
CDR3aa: CASSPPLGGNSPLHF
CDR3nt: TGTGCCAGCTCACCACCCCTGGGCGGGAATTCACCCCTCCACTTT

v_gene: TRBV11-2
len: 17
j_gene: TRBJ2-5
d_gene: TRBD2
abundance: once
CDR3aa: CASSPPLSGGVQETQYF
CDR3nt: TGTGCCAGCAGCCCCCCTCTAAGCGGGGGGGTCCAAGAGACCCAGTACTTC

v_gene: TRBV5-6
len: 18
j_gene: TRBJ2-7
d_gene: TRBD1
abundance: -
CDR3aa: CASSLRFRTGASAEEQYF
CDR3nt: TGTGCCAGCAGCTTGAGGTTCAGGACAGGGGCCTCCGCGGAGGAGCAGTACTTC

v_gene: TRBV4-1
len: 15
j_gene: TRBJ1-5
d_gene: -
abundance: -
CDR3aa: CASSQAGQGYQPQHF
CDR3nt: TGCGCCAGCAGCCAAGCAGGTCAGGGGTATCAGCCCCAGCATTTT

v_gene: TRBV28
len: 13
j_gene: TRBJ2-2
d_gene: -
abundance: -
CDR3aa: CASSLGSTGELFF
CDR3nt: TGTGCCAGCAGCCTAGGGAGCACCGGGGAGCTGTTTTTT

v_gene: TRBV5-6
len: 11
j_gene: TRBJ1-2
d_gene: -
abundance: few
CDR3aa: CASSFGGGYTF
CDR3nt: TGTGCCAGCAGCTTCGGGGGCGGCTACACCTTC

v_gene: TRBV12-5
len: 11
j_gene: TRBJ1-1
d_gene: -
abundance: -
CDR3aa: CASGGTTEAFF
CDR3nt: TGTGCTAGTGGTGGCACCACAGAAGCTTTCTTT

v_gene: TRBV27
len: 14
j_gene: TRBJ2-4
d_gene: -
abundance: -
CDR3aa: CASSLSGGKNIQYF
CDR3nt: TGTGCCAGCAGTTTGTCCGGGGGCAAAAACATTCAGTACTTC

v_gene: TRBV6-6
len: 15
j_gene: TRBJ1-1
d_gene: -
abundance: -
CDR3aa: CASTISRGLYPEAFF
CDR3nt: TGTGCCAGCACCATCTCTCGGGGGCTGTACCCTGAAGCTTTCTTT

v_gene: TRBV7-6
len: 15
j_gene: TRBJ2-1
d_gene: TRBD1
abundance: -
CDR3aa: CASSPRGGGYNEQFF
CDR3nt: TGTGCCAGCAGCCCGAGAGGGGGCGGCTACAATGAGCAGTTCTTC

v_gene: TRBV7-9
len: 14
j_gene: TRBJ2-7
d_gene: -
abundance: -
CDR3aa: CASSLGGSGYEQYF
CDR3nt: TGTGCCAGCAGCTTAGGGGGTAGTGGCTACGAGCAGTACTTC

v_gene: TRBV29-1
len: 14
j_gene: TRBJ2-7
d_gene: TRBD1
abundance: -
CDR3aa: CSVPTGRNFYEQYF
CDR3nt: TGCAGCGTCCCGACAGGGAGAAATTTCTACGAGCAGTACTTC

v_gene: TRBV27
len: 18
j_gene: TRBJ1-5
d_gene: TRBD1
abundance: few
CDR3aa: CASSSGTGSPISNQPQHF
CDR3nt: TGTGCCAGCAGTAGCGGGACAGGGTCTCCCATTAGCAATCAGCCCCAGCATTTT

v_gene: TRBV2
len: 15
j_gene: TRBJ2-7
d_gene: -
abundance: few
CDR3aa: CASYLSDSLTYEQYF
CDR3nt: TGTGCCAGCTACCTTTCGGACAGTTTGACCTACGAGCAGTACTTC

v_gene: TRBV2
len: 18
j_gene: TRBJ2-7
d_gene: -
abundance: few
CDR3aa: CASSEDLNFNRPSYEQYF
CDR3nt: TGTGCCAGCAGTGAAGACCTAAACTTTAACAGGCCATCCTACGAGCAGTACTTC

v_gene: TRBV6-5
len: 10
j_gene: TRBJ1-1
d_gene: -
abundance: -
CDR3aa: CASGRPEAFF
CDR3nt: TGTGCCAGCGGTAGGCCTGAAGCTTTCTTT

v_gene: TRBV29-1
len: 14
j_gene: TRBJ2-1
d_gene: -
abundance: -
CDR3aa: CSGGRLGLDNEQFF
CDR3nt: TGCAGCGGGGGAAGACTAGGATTAGACAATGAGCAGTTCTTC

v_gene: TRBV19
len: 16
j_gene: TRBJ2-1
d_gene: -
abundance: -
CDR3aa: CASSYNRMSSYNEQFF
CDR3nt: TGTGCCAGTAGTTACAACAGGATGAGCTCCTACAATGAGCAGTTCTTC

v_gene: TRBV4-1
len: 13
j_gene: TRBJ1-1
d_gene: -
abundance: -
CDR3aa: CASMTRMNTEAFF
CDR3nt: TGCGCCAGCATGACGCGGATGAACACTGAAGCTTTCTTT

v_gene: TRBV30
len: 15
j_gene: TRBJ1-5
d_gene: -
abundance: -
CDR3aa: CAWSGGEAGNQPQHF
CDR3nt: TGTGCCTGGAGTGGGGGAGAGGCGGGCAATCAGCCCCAGCATTTT

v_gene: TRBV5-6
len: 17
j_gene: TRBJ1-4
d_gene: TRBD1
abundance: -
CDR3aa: CASSLGRGQGEREKLFF
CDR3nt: TGTGCCAGCAGCTTAGGCCGCGGACAGGGGGAGCGGGAAAAACTGTTTTTT

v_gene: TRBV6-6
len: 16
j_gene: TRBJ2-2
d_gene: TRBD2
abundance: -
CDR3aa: CASSYSKPGGAGELFF
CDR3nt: TGTGCCAGCAGTTACTCGAAACCCGGGGGGGCCGGGGAGCTGTTTTTT